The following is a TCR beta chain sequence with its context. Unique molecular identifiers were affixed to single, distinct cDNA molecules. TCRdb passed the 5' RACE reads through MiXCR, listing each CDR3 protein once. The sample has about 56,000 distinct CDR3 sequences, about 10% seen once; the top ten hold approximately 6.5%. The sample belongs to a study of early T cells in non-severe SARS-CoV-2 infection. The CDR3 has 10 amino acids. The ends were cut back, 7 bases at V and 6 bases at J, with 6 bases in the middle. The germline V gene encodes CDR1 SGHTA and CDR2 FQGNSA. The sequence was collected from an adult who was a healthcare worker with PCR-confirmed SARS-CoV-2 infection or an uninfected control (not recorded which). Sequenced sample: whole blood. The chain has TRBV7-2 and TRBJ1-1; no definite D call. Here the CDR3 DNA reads TGTGCCAGCAATTTCCCTGAAGCTTTCTTT. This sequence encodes CASNFPEAFF.